This TCR beta chain was identified during a study of T cells after yellow fever vaccination. Points on this clonotype: No antigen is known for it.

TCR cDNA, made by 5'RACE template switching, carried an added universal primer site and UMIs. TCRdb redid the calling of the 5' RACE reads with MiXCR, one entry per CDR3 protein. The sample records some 350,000 distinct CDR3 sequences, around 10% being singletons. Findings of the study overall: Highly abundant clonotypes carried over from the bulk population could end up in FACS-sorted repertoires as contaminants. Only a minor proportion of clonotypes was detected across both CD4 and CD8 compartments.

The CDR3 spans 16 residues. Per the germline V gene, CDR1 is MGHRA and CDR2 is YSYEKL. V was clipped by 4 bases and J by 0 bases; unmatched bases: 6. The sample here was PBMCs, taken on the day of the first yellow fever vaccination. V gene TRBV4-1 combines with J gene TRBJ2-5; 9 nucleotides line up with TRBD2. The sequence was obtained from a man between 18 and 29 years old who received the YFV17D yellow fever vaccine. DNA for the CDR3: TGCGCCAGCAGCCGAGGTGCGGGGGGGGACCAAGAGACCCAGTACTTC. Protein sequence: CASSRGAGGDQETQYF.